The 24 T cell receptor beta chains in this list originate from one sample, sequenced in a study of T cells of healthy individuals. MiXCR, applied by TCRdb to the 5' RACE reads, yields one record per CDR3 protein. Of 50,000 to 55,000 distinct CDR3 sequences listed, roughly 15% were seen once; the top ten hold about 16%. Receptors were obtained from a human donor in good health.

This clonotype was observed a few times. The rearrangement uses TRBV6-5 and TRBJ1-2; D is perhaps TRBD1 (5 bases). Germline values: CDR1 MNHEY, CDR2 SVGAGI. Trimming pared 6 bases from V and 7 bases from J, leaving 18 bases between. The CDR3 has 14 residues. The CDR3 reads CASSPRRGIPGYTF. The DNA of the CDR3 is TGTGCCAGCAGCCCCAGGCGGGGCATCCCTGGCTACACCTTC.

The V and J genes are TRBV6-2 or TRBV6-3 and TRBJ2-7; TRBD2 agrees at 8 bases. Germline assignment: CDR1 MNHEY and CDR2 SVGEGT. The CDR3 sequence is 17 residues long. V was clipped by 0 bases and J by 4 bases; unmatched bases: 11. CDR3 bases: TGTGCCAGCAGTTACTCGAATTCTCAGCGGGGGAGATACGAGCAGTACTTC. It codes for CASSYSNSQRGRYEQYF.

This clonotype occurred many times. The chain is built from TRBV12-5 and TRBJ1-1; D gene unclear. The CDR3 spans 15 residues. V lost 1 base and J lost 0, with 9 bases in between. The germline V gene has CDR1 LGHNT and CDR2 FRNRAP. This chain's CDR3 is CASGLGAAMNTEAFF. CDR3 nucleotide sequence: TGTGCTAGTGGTTTGGGGGCCGCCATGAACACTGAAGCTTTCTTT.

This clonotype was recorded once. This may come from a read error, since a much larger clone is one base off. This chain joins TRBV7-8 and TRBJ1-4; maybe TRBD1 (5 bases). CDR3 size: 15 residues. The germline V gene has CDR1 SGHVS and CDR2 FQNEAQ. CDR3 nucleotides: TGTGCCAGCGGCTTAAGACAGTCAACTAATGAAAAACTGTTTTTT. Protein sequence: CASGLRQSTNEKLFF.

The chain couples TRBV12-3 or TRBV12-4 to TRBJ2-7; 7 bases are a match to TRBD1. The CDR3 covers 12 residues. Trimming at V came to 6 bases and at J to 3 bases, leaving 2 bases not matched to a gene. The CDR3 protein is CASRSGGYEQYF. CDR3 sequence (DNA): TGTGCCAGCAGGTCAGGGGGCTACGAGCAGTACTTC.

This clonotype was detected many times. The rearrangement links TRBV6-5 to TRBJ2-3; TRBD2 matches 9 bases. After removal of 0 bases from V and 0 bases from J, the junction contained 4 bases not matched to a gene. In germline, CDR1 is MNHEY, CDR2 SVGAGI. This CDR3 contains 17 residues. CDR3 loop: CASSYSSGGLSTDTQYF. The CDR3 nucleotides read TGTGCCAGCAGTTACTCGAGCGGGGGGCTTAGCACAGATACGCAGTATTTT.

The chain recombines TRBV6-2 or TRBV6-3 with TRBJ1-5, with a possible D match to TRBD1 (5 bases). The germline CDR1 and CDR2 sequences are MNHEY and SVGEGT. The V end lost 5 bases, the J end lost 0 bases, and 32 bases lay between the germline ends. The CDR3 contains 22 residues. The CDR3 reads CASSNLFEAWTKKRASNQPQHF. The DNA for the CDR3 is TGTGCCAGCAGTAACCTCTTTGAGGCCTGGACAAAAAAGAGGGCTAGCAATCAGCCCCAGCATTTT.

The chain uses TRBV3-1 and TRBJ2-7; D is uncertain. This CDR3 contains 14 residues. Germline CDR1 and CDR2: LGHDT and YNNKEL (reference sequence). V lost 4 bases to trimming and J lost 3 bases, with 13 bases between them. CDR3 in DNA: TGTGCCAGCAGCCCCCCCCGAGCAGTCTACGAGCAGTACTTC. It specifies CASSPPRAVYEQYF.

This clonotype has a count of ten or more. The rearrangement links TRBV5-5 to TRBJ2-3, with a tentative D call TRBD2 (6 bases). Germline V gene lookup returns CDR1 SGHKS and CDR2 YYEKEE (reference sequence). CDR3 length: 16 residues. Deletions cut 4 bases from V and 5 bases from J, with 20 bases between. CDR3 loop: CASSVFQLAGQDTQYF. The CDR3 DNA follows: TGTGCCAGCAGCGTCTTCCAACTAGCCGGGCAAGATACGCAGTATTTT.

This clonotype was detected ten times or more. V and J are TRBV18 and TRBJ1-2; D possibly corresponds to TRBD1 (6 bases). The CDR3 consists of 14 residues. Germline V CDR1 and CDR2: KGHSH, LQKENI. Deletions cut 6 bases from V and 3 bases from J, with 14 bases between. This CDR3 is CASSKGVVDYGYTF. In DNA, the CDR3 is TGTGCCAGCTCGAAGGGGGTAGTTGACTATGGCTACACCTTC. Together with reference TRBV18 and TRBJ1-2, the CDR3 gives the full variable domain: NAGVMQNPRHLVRRRGQEARLRCSPMKGHSHVYWYRQLPEEGLKFMVYLQKENIIDESGMPKERFSAEFPKEGPSILRIQQVVRGDSAAYFCASSKGVVDYGYTFGSGTRLTVV.

This chain joins TRBV12-3 or TRBV12-4 and TRBJ2-1; 7 positions match TRBD2. The CDR3 sequence is 14 residues long. V was clipped by 5 bases and J by 10 bases; unmatched bases: 11. This CDR3 reads CASSKTSVAYEQFF. CDR3 DNA sequence: TGTGCCAGCAGTAAAACTAGCGTGGCCTACGAGCAGTTCTTC.

The chain carries TRBV14 and TRBJ2-7, with 7 positions matching TRBD1. The CDR3 runs 13 residues. J lost 6 bases, V lost 2 bases, and 4 bases had no gene match. Germline-derived CDR1 and CDR2 are SGHDN and FVKESK. Written as DNA, the CDR3 is TGTGCCAGCAGCCAAAACAGGGGAACCGAGCAGTACTTC. This gives the protein CASSQNRGTEQYF.

The chain combines TRBV6-2 or TRBV6-3 with TRBJ2-7, with TRBD1 matching 7 bases. The CDR3 covers 18 residues. J lost 3 bases, V lost 2 bases, and 16 bases had no gene match. Germline CDR1 MNHEY, CDR2 SVGEGT. CDR3 DNA sequence: TGTGCCAGCAGTTACATGGACACAGGGGCCGGCTTGGACTACGAGCAGTACTTC. Residues: CASSYMDTGAGLDYEQYF.

This clonotype was seen repeatedly, ten times or more. The chain has TRBV19 and TRBJ1-5; D remains ambiguous. Trimming shortened V by 3 bases and J by 7 bases, and 13 bases separated the two germline ends. Germline V gene lookup returns CDR1 LNHDA and CDR2 SQIVND (reference sequence). CDR3 length equals 14 residues. The CDR3 here is CASSIRGGYQPQHF. The CDR3 DNA sequence: TGTGCCAGTAGTATTCGGGGAGGGTACCAGCCCCAGCATTTT.

The CDR3 is CAGPTGGGLAGELFF. In DNA, the CDR3 is TGTGCCGGCCCAACCGGGGGGGGGCTGGCCGGGGAGCTGTTTTTT. The V and J genes are TRBV30 and TRBJ2-2; 8 bases map to TRBD2. Germline assignment: CDR1 GTSNPN and CDR2 SVGIG (reference sequence). V dropped 8 bases and J dropped 6; count of bases not matched to a gene: 14. The CDR3 loop spans 15 amino acids.

As for this clonotype: The junction does not match germline at one end; this may be a read error. The chain combines TRBV6-2 or TRBV6-3 with TRBJ2-1; a possible D gene is TRBD1 (5 bases). Germline CDR1 and CDR2: MNHEY and SVGEGT. This CDR3 has 16 residues. CDR3 sequence reads: CASGYTTVPYLSEQFF. CDR3 nucleotides: TGTGCCAGCGGTTACACGACAGTTCCCTATTTAAGTGAGCAGTTCTTC.

This clonotype showed up many times. V is TRBV27 and J is TRBJ1-1; tentative D call: TRBD1 (6 bases). This CDR3 has 15 amino acids. Germline CDR1 and CDR2: MNHEY and SMNVEV (reference sequence). The ends were cut back, 0 bases at V and 11 bases at J, with 19 bases in the middle. The CDR3, as DNA: TGTGCCAGCAGTTTATCGTATTCCCGGACAGCCCGGGCTTTCTTT. Its translation is CASSLSYSRTARAFF.

This clonotype was seen ten or more times. V usage is TRBV7-8 and J usage is TRBJ2-7, with D uncertain. The CDR3 has 14 residues. Trimming took 0 bases from V and 10 from J, leaving 16 bases between them. Germline CDR1 is SGHVS and CDR2 is FQNEAQ. The CDR3 loop reads CASSLAQTPIEQYF. CDR3 bases: TGTGCCAGCAGCTTAGCGCAGACACCCATCGAACAGTACTTC.

This clonotype was observed a few times. The V and J genes are TRBV5-6 and TRBJ2-5, with unresolved D. V was clipped by 4 bases and J by 2 bases, with 12 bases between them. The CDR3 spans 14 residues. Germline V gene lookup returns CDR1 SGHDT and CDR2 YYEEEE. The CDR3: CASSRGRPQETQYF. The DNA for the CDR3 is TGTGCCAGCAGCCGCGGACGTCCTCAAGAGACCCAGTACTTC.

This clonotype occurred many times. This chain connects TRBV30 to TRBJ2-7; TRBD2 agrees at 10 bases. CDR1 and CDR2 (germline): GTSNPN, SVGIG (reference sequence). This CDR3 has 12 residues. Trimming took 4 bases from V and 6 from J; bases not matched to a gene: 3. In nucleotides, the CDR3 is TGTGCCTGGAATCCTAGCGGGAGCGAGCAGTACTTC. Translating gives CAWNPSGSEQYF.

This clonotype was counted only a few times. This chain connects TRBV28 to TRBJ2-7; TRBD2 matches at 8 bases. J gave up 5 bases and V 6 bases, and 12 bases lay outside the gene matches. This CDR3 comprises 15 residues. CDR1 and CDR2 from the germline V gene are MDHEN and SYDVKM. CDR3 residues: CASSRTGGVVHEQYF. CDR3 DNA sequence: TGTGCCAGCAGCCGGACGGGGGGGGTCGTCCACGAGCAGTACTTC.

This clonotype was observed a few times. The CDR3 here is CSARPDKNEQYF. CDR3 DNA: TGCAGTGCTAGACCTGACAAAAACGAGCAGTACTTC. The chain combines TRBV20-1 with TRBJ2-7, with D uncertain. Trimming took 2 bases from V and 5 from J, leaving 10 bases between them. Germline V CDR1 and CDR2: DFQATT, SNEGSKA (reference sequence). CDR3 length: 12 residues.

The V call is TRBV29-1, the J call TRBJ2-5; 7 nucleotides align to TRBD1. With V trimmed by 4 bases and J by 5 bases, 4 bases remained unmatched. The CDR3 length is 12 residues. Germline values: CDR1 SQVTM, CDR2 ANQGSEA. In nucleotides, the CDR3 is TGCAGCGTTGCCGACAGGGAGGAGACCCAGTACTTC. Protein: CSVADREETQYF.

This clonotype appeared a few times. The chain carries TRBV5-6 and TRBJ1-1, with D perhaps matching TRBD1 (6 bases). This CDR3 comprises 15 residues. Trimming pared 2 bases from V and 1 base from J, leaving 12 bases between. The germline CDR1 and CDR2 sequences are SGHDT and YYEEEE. CDR3 coding DNA: TGTGCCAGCAGCTTAGGACAGTTAACGAACACTGAAGCTTTCTTT. Translated: CASSLGQLTNTEAFF.